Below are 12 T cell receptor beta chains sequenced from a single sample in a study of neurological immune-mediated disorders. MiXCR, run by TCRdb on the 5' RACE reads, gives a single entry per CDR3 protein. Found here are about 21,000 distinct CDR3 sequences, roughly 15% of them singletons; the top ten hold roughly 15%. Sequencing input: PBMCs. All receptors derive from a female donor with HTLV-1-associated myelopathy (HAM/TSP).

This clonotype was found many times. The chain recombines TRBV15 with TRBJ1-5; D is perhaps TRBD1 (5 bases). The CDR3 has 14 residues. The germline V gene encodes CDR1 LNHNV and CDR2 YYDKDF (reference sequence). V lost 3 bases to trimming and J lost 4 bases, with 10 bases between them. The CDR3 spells CATSRAGLNQPQHF. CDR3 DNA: TGTGCCACCAGCAGGGCAGGGCTTAATCAGCCCCAGCATTTT.

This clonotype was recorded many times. As DNA, the CDR3 is TGTGCCAGCAGCTTAGATTGGGATCACCCCCGACGTTACAATGAGCAGTTCTTC. This translates into CASSLDWDHPRRYNEQFF. This chain connects TRBV11-2 to TRBJ2-1; no clear D gene. The V gene lost 0 bases and the J gene lost 4 bases, with 19 bases spanning the gap. Germline-derived CDR1 and CDR2 are SGHAT and FQNNGV. The CDR3 runs 18 residues.

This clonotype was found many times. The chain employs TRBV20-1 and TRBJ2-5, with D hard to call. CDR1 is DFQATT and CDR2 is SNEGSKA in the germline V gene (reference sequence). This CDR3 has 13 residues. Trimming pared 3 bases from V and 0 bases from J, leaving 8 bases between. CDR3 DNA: TGCAGTGCTAGGTTCGGGTACCAAGAGACCCAGTACTTC. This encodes CSARFGYQETQYF.

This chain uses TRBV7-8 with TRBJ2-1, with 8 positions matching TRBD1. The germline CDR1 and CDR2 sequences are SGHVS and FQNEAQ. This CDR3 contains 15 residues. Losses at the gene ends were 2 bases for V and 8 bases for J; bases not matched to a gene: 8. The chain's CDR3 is CASSLRTGGPDEQFF. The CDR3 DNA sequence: TGTGCCAGCAGCTTAAGAACAGGGGGGCCAGATGAGCAGTTCTTC.

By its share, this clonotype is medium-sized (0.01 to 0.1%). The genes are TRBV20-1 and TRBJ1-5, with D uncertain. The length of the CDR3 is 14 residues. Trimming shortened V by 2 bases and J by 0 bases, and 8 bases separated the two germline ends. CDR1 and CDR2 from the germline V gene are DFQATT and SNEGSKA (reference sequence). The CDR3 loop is CSARSGSSNQPQHF. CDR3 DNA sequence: TGCAGTGCTAGATCGGGCAGTAGCAATCAGCCCCAGCATTTT.

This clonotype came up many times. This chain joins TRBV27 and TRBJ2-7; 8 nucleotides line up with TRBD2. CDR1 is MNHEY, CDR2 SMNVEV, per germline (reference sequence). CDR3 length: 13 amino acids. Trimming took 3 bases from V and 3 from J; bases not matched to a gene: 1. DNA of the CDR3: TGTGCCAGCAGTTTCGGGACTAGCTACGAGCAGTACTTC. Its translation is CASSFGTSYEQYF.

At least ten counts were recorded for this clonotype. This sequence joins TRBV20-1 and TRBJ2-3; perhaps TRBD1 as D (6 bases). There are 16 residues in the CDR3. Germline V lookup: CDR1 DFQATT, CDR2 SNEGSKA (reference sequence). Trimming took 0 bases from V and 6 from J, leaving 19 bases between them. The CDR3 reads CSARETGQTRLDTQYF. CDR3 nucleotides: TGCAGTGCTAGAGAGACCGGACAGACCAGGTTGGATACGCAGTATTTT.

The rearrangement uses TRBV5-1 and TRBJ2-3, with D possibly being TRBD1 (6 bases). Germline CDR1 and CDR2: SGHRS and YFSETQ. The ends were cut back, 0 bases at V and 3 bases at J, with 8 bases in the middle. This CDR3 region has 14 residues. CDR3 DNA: TGCGCCAGCAGCTTGGCTGACAGGACAGATACGCAGTATTTT. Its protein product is CASSLADRTDTQYF. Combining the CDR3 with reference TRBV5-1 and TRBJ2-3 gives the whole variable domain KAGVTQTPRYLIKTRGQQVTLSCSPISGHRSVSWYQQTPGQGLQFLFEYFSETQRNKGNFPGRFSGRQFSNSRSEMNVSTLELGDSALYLCASSLADRTDTQYFGPGTRLTVL.

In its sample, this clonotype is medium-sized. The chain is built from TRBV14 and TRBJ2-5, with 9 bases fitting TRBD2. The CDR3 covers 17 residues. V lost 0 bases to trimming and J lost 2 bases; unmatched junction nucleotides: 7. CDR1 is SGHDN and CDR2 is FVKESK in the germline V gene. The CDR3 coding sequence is TGTGCCAGCAGCCAAGACTTACTAGCGGGCCCTCAAGAGACCCAGTACTTC. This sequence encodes CASSQDLLAGPQETQYF.

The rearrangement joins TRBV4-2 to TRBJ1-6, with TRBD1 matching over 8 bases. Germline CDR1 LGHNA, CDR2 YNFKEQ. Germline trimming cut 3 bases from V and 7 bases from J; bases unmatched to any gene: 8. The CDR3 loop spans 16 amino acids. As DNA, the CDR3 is TGTGCCAGCAGCCAGGGTTCAGGGGGCCCGAATTCACCCCTCCACTTT. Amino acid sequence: CASSQGSGGPNSPLHF.

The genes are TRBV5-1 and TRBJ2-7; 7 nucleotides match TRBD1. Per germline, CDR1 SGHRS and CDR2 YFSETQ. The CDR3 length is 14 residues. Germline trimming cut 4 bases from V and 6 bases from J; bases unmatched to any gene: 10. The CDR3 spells CASSLPGQPGEQYF. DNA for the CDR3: TGCGCCAGCAGCCTACCGGGACAGCCCGGCGAGCAGTACTTC.

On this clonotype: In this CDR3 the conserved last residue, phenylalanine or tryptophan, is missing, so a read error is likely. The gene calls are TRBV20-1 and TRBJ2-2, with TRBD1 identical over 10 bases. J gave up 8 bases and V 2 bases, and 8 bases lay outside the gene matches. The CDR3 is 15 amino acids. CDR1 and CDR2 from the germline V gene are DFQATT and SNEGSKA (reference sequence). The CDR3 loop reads CSARYQDRGQGELFV. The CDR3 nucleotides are TGCAGTGCTAGATATCAAGACAGGGGGCAGGGGGAGCTGTTTGTT.